This T cell receptor (beta chain) was profiled in a study of blood T cells in healthy people across ages. This clonotype was counted many times. Its target is not known. Study conclusions and caveats: A roughly linear fall in TCR beta diversity per million T cells was seen with increasing age. Donor CMV status was unknown, possibly confounding expanded clonotype changes.

The authors ran a second PCR of 7 to 11 cycles using a sample-barcoded 5' primer and a J-beta primer mix. TCRdb re-derived calls from the 5' RACE reads in MiXCR, one entry per CDR3 protein. Here the sample spans 550,000 to 800,000 distinct CDR3 sequences, 32% being singletons. V was trimmed by 3 bases and J by 5 bases, leaving 13 bases between them. Germline V lookup: CDR1 LGHNA, CDR2 YSLEER. The CDR3 is made up of 14 amino acids. Sequencing was carried out using blood. The receptor comes from a woman of 80 years or more in good health. The rearrangement uses TRBV4-3 and TRBJ1-2, with D possibly being TRBD1 (6 bases). The CDR3 here is CASSHRDTEYGYTF. Here the CDR3 DNA reads TGCGCCAGCAGCCACCGGGACACCGAATATGGCTACACCTTC.